A single sample gave rise to the 14 T cell receptor beta chains below, sequenced in a study of control samples from healthy donors and cancer patients. Sequencing was performed with immunoSEQ multiplex PCR; in TCRdb, only in-frame clones are kept and a portion is missing. The data contain roughly 130,000 clones, 85% to 95% of them singletons. Sequencing was done on a sample of blood. These receptors all stem from a man younger than 35 in good health.

This clone showed up just once. At the DNA level, this CDR3 is encoded by other sequences in the same sample as well. The chain uses TRBV18 and TRBJ2-7; unclear D gene. V shed 0 bases and J shed 3 bases, with 6 bases lying between them. The CDR3 covers 13 residues. CDR1 and CDR2 (germline): KGHSH, LQKENI. The CDR3 DNA reads TGTGCCAGCTCACCACCGGTCAGCTACGAGCAGTACTTC. Protein product: CASSPPVSYEQYF.

The J gene is TRBJ2-7, the V gene TRBV4-1, with D unclear. V was trimmed by 2 bases and J by 9 bases, leaving 20 bases between them. There are 15 residues in the CDR3. The germline V gene has CDR1 MGHRA and CDR2 YSYEKL. The CDR3 loop is CASSQQDGHSSGQYF. CDR3 nucleotide sequence: TGCGCCAGCAGCCAACAGGACGGTCATTCTTCCGGGCAGTACTTC.

This clone was seen a few times. The chain combines TRBV7-7 with TRBJ2-5, with 8 positions matching TRBD2. CDR3 length equals 14 residues. V shed 5 bases, J shed 5 bases, and the junction held 7 bases outside the gene matches. Germline assignment: CDR1 SSHAT and CDR2 FNYEAQ (reference sequence). CDR3 in amino acids: CASSPDSGVETQYF. The DNA of the CDR3 is TGTGCCAGCAGCCCAGATAGCGGGGTGGAGACCCAGTACTTC.

This chain links TRBV10-2 with TRBJ1-5; no reliable D call. The CDR3 totals 16 residues. Per the germline V gene, CDR1 is WSHSY and CDR2 is SAAADI. Trimming left V 2 bases short and J 4 bases short, with 15 bases between. The DNA for the CDR3 is TGCGCCAGCAGTGAGGGGGTACTGGCCTCAAATCAGCCCCAGCATTTT. Protein: CASSEGVLASNQPQHF.

The rearrangement joins TRBV2 to TRBJ2-3; no firm D call. Germline CDR1 is SNHLY and CDR2 is FYNNEI. The CDR3 covers 14 residues. Trimming took off 8 bases at V and 6 bases at J, with 18 bases between the two ends. The CDR3 loop reads CASFLLGPMDTQYF. The DNA for the CDR3 is TGTGCCAGCTTCCTGTTGGGTCCCATGGATACGCAGTATTTT.

There are a few counts of this clone. The chain employs TRBV6-5 and TRBJ1-5, with 7 nucleotides matching TRBD1. The CDR3 sequence is 13 residues long. Trimming removed 4 bases from V and 5 bases from J; junction bases left unmatched: 2. CDR1 and CDR2 (germline): MNHEY, SVGAGI. The CDR3: CASSLQGHQPQHF. DNA of the CDR3: TGTGCCAGCAGTTTACAGGGGCATCAGCCCCAGCATTTT.

J is TRBJ1-6 and V is TRBV3-1 (or the pseudogene TRBV3-2); 8 bases align to TRBD1. Germline CDR1 and CDR2: LGHDT and YNNKEL (reference sequence). J was trimmed by 8 bases and V by 0 bases; bases with no gene match: 18. This CDR3 spans 20 amino acids. As DNA, the CDR3 is TGTGCCAGCAGCCAAGATCCAAGGGACAGGTCGGGGGTTTGGGATTCACCCCTCCACTTT. Translating it yields CASSQDPRDRSGVWDSPLHF.

This chain connects TRBV20-1 to TRBJ1-1; D perhaps matches TRBD1 (5 bases). Trimming removed 3 bases at V and 7 bases at J, with 18 bases between. The CDR3 is 14 amino acids. The germline CDR1 and CDR2 sequences are DFQATT and SNEGSKA (reference sequence). The chain's CDR3 is CSASLVQGAFEAFF. Written as DNA, the CDR3 is TGCAGTGCTAGTCTCGTCCAGGGCGCCTTTGAAGCTTTCTTT.

The V call is TRBV10-3, the J call TRBJ1-1; no firm D call. The CDR3 extends over 14 amino acids. Trimming pared 10 bases from V and 2 bases from J, leaving 17 bases between. Per germline, CDR1 ENHRY and CDR2 SYGVKD. Here the CDR3 reads CATYDNRGNTEAFF. For the CDR3, the DNA is TGTGCCACCTATGATAACCGGGGAAACACTGAAGCTTTCTTT.

The chain carries TRBV5-1 and TRBJ1-1; D remains unclear. Germline V lookup: CDR1 SGHRS, CDR2 YFSETQ. This CDR3 has 14 residues. The germline V and J ends were trimmed by 4 bases and 7 bases, with 17 bases remaining between them. CDR3 in amino acids: CASSTLTSTVEAFF. The CDR3 region has the DNA TGCGCCAGCAGCACTCTCACTTCGACGGTTGAAGCTTTCTTT.

The CDR3 here is CASSEEYNEQFF. The DNA for the CDR3 is TGTGCCAGCAGTGAAGAGTACAATGAGCAGTTCTTC. The rearrangement uses TRBV6-1 and TRBJ2-1; D call uncertain. V was shortened by 1 base and J by 4 bases, with 2 bases between the two germline ends. Germline CDR1 MNHNS, CDR2 SASEGT. This CDR3 is built from 12 residues.

The J gene is TRBJ1-5, the V gene TRBV4-1, with 9 nucleotides matching TRBD1. The length of the CDR3 is 14 residues. Per germline, CDR1 MGHRA and CDR2 YSYEKL. V trimming: 4 bases; J trimming: 7 bases; junction bases outside the gene matches: 5. CDR3 DNA: TGCGCCAGCAGCCCACAGGGGGCGCAACAGCCCCAGCATTTT. Translating it yields CASSPQGAQQPQHF.

The chain has TRBV4-1 and TRBJ2-2; D not certain. V gave up 1 base and J gave up 5 bases, with 8 bases separating them. The CDR3 sequence is 14 residues long. Germline V gene lookup returns CDR1 MGHRA and CDR2 YSYEKL. The CDR3 DNA reads as TGCGCCAGCAGCCAAGTAAGGCTAACCGGGGAGCTGTTTTTT. It encodes CASSQVRLTGELFF.

The chain recombines TRBV18 with TRBJ1-5; 8 bases line up with TRBD1. The CDR3 totals 18 residues. Germline CDR1 and CDR2: KGHSH and LQKENI. V dropped 10 bases and J dropped 0; count of bases not matched to a gene: 17. Here the CDR3 reads CANSLSGTGKYSNQPQHF. In nucleotides, the CDR3 is TGTGCCAACTCCCTATCCGGGACAGGAAAATATAGCAATCAGCCCCAGCATTTT.